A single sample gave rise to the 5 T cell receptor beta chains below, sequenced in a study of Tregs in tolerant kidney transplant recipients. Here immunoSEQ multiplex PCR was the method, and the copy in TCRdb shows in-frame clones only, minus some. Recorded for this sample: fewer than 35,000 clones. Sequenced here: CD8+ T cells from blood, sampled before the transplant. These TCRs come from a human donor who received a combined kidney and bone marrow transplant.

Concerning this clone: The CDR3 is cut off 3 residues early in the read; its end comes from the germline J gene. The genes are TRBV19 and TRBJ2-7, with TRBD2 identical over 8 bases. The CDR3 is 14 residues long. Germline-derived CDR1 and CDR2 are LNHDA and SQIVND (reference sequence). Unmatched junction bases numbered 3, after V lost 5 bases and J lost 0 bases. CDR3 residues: CASSRSGSSYEQYF. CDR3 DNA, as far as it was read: TGTGCCAGTAGTCGAAGCGGGAGCTCCTACGAG. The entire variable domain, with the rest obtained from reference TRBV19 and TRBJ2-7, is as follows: DGGITQSPKYLFRKEGQNVTLSCEQNLNHDAMYWYRQDPGQGLRLIYYSQIVNDFQKGDIAEGYSVSREKKESFPLTVTSAQKNPTAFYLCASSRSGSSYEQYFGPGTRLTVT.

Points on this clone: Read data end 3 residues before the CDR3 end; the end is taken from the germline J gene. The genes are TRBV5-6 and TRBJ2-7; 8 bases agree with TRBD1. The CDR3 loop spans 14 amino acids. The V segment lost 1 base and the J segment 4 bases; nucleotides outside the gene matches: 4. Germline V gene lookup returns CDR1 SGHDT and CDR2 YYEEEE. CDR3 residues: CASSLTGGLYEQYF. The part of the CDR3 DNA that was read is TGTGCCAGCAGCTTGACAGGGGGGTTATACGAG.

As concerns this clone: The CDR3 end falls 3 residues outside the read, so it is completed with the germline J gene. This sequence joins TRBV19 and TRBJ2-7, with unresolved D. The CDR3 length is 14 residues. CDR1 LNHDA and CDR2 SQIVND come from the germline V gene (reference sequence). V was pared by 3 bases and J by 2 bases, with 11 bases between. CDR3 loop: CASSMVGSTYEQYF. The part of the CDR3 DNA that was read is TGTGCCAGTAGTATGGTGGGCAGTACCTACGAG.

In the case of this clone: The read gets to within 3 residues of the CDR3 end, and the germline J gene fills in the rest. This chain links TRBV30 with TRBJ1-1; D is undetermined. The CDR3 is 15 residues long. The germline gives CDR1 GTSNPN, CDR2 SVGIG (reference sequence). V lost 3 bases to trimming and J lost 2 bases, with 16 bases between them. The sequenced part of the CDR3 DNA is TGTGCCTGGAGCACCGGTCACGGTCAAAACACTGAA. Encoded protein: CAWSTGHGQNTE. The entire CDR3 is CAWSTGHGQNTEAFF.

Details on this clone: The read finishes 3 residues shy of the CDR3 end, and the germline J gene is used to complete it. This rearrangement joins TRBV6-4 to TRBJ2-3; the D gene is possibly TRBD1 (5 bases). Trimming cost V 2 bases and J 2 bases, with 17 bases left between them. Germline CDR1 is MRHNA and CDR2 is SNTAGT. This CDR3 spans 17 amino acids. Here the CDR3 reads CASSDLSTEYYTDTQYF. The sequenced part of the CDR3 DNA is TGTGCCAGCAGTGACCTATCGACAGAATACTACACAGATACG.